This T cell receptor (beta chain) was observed in a study of T cell clusters in autoimmune cytopenias. Each sample's input was around 270 ng genomic DNA, roughly 40,000 genome equivalents. The germline CDR1 and CDR2 sequences are MNHEY and SVGEGT. CDR3 length: 19 amino acids. One tube held mixed TRB-A and TRB-B primer pools for touch-down PCR. Using the multiplex PCR reads, TCRdb records one entry per CDR3 protein without DNA. This sample's table reports almost 3,000 distinct CDR3 sequences. Judged by frequency, this clonotype is medium-sized (0.01 to 0.1%). Separately, the same data were catalogued under a study of T cell repertoires in aging, cancer and after chemotherapy. That work adds: Roughly 10 million TCR reads made up the full dataset. Across the chemotherapy interval, each cancer cohort showed higher median generation probability, suggesting thymic rebound.

The specimen sequenced was peripheral blood. The chain couples TRBV6-2 or TRBV6-3 to TRBJ2-1; lacking DNA, the TRBD2 call made by TCRdb goes unchecked. This clonotype was sampled from a human donor in good health. CDR3 region: CASSFDKHRLATTFNEQFF.